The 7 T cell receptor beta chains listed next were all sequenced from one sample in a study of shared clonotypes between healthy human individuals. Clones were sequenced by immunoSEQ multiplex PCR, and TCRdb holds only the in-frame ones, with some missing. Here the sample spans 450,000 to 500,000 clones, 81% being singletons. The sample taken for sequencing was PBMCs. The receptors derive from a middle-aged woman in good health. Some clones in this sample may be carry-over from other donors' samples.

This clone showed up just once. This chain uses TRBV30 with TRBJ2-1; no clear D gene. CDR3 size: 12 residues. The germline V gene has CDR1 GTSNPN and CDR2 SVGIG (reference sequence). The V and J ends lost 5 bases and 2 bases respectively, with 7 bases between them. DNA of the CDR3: TGTGCCTGGTATCGGGCCTACAATGAGCAGTTCTTC. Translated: CAWYRAYNEQFF.

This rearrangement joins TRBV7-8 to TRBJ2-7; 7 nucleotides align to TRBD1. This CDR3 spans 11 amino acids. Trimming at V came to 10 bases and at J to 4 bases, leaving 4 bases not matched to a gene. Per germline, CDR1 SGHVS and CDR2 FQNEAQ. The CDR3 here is CATTGQYEQYF. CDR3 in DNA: TGTGCCACGACGGGACAGTACGAGCAGTACTTC.

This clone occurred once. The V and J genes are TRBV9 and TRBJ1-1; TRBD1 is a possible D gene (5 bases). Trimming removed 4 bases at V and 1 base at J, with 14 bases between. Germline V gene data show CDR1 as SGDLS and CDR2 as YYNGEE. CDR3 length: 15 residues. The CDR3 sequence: CASSPQGFWNTEAFF. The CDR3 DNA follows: TGTGCCAGCAGCCCCCAGGGTTTCTGGAACACTGAAGCTTTCTTT.

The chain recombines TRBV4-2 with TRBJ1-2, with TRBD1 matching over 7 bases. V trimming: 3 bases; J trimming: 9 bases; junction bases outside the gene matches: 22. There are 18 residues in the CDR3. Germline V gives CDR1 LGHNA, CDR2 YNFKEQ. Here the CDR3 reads CASSHATPDRVPGCCYTF. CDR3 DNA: TGTGCCAGCAGCCACGCCACCCCTGACAGGGTTCCTGGCTGTTGCTACACCTTC.

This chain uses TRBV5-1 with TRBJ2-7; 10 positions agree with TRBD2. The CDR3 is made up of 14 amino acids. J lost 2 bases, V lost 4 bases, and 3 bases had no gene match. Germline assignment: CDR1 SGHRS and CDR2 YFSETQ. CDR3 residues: CASSTSGRAYEQYF. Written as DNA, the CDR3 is TGCGCCAGCAGCACAAGCGGGAGGGCCTACGAGCAGTACTTC.

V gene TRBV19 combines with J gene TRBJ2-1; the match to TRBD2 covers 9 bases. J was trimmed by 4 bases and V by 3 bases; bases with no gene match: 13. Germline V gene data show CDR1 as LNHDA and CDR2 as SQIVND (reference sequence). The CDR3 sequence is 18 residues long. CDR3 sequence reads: CASSIAGGRASRYNEQFF. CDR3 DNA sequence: TGTGCCAGTAGTATCGCCGGCGGGAGGGCCTCTAGGTACAATGAGCAGTTCTTC.

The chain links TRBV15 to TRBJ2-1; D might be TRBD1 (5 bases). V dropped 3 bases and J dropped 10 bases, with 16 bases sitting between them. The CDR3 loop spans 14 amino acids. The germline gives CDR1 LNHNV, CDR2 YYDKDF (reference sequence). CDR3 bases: TGTGCCACCAGCAGTTCGACAGATACAAGGGAGCAGTTCTTC. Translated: CATSSSTDTREQFF. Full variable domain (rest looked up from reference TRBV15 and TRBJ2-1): DAMVIQNPRYQVTQFGKPVTLSCSQTLNHNVMYWYQQKSSQAPKLLFHYYDKDFNNEADTPDNFQSRRPNTSFCFLDIRSPGLGDTAMYLCATSSSTDTREQFFGPGTRLTVL.